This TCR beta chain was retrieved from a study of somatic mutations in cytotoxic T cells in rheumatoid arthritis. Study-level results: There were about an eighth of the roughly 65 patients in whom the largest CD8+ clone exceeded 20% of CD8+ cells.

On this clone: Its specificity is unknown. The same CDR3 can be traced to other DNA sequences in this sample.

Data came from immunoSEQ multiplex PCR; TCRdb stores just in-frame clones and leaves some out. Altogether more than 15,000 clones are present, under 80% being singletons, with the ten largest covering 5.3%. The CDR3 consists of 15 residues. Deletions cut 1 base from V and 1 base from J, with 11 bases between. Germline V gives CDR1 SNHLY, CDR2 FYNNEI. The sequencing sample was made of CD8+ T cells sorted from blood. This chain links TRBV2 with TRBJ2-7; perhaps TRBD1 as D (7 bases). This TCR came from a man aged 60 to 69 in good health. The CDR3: CASSEEAGGSYEQYF. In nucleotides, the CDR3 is TGTGCCAGCAGTGAAGAGGCAGGGGGGTCCTACGAGCAGTACTTC. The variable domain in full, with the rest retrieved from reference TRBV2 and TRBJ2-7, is EPEVTQTPSHQVTQMGQEVILRCVPISNHLYFYWYRQILGQKVEFLVSFYNNEISEKSEIFDDQFSVERPDGSNFTLKIRSTKLEDSAMYFCASSEEAGGSYEQYFGPGTRLTVT.